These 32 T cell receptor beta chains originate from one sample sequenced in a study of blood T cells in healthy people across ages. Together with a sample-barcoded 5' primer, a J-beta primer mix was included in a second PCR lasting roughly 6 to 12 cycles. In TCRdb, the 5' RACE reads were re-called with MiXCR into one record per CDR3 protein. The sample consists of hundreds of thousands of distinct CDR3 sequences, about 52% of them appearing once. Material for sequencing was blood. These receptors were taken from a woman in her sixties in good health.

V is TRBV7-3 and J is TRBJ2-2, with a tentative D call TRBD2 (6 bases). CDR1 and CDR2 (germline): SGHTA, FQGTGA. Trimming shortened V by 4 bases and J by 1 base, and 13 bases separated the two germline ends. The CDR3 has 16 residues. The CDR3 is CASSSDYTENTGELFF. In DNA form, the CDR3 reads TGTGCCAGCAGCTCGGACTACACGGAGAACACCGGGGAGCTGTTTTTT.

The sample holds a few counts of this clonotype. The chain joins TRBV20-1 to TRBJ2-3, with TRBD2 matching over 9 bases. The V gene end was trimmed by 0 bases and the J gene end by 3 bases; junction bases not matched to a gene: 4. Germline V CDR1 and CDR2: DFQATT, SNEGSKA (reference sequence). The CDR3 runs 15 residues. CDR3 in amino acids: CSARDILAGTDTQYF. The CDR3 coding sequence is TGCAGTGCTAGAGATATACTAGCGGGTACAGATACGCAGTATTTT.

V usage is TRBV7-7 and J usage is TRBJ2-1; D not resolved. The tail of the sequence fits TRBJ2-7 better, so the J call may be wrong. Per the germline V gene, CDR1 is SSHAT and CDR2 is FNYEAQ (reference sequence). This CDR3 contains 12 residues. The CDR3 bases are TGTGCCAGCAGCCCGGTAAACAATGAGCAGTACTTC. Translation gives CASSPVNNEQYF.

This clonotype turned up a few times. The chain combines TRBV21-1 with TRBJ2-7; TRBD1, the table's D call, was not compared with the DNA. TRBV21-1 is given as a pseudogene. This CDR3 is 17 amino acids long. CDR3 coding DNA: TGTGCCAGCAGCAATTTTTGCAAGGGCGGGAGCCCCTACGAGCAGTACTTC. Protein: CASSNFCKGGSPYEQYF.

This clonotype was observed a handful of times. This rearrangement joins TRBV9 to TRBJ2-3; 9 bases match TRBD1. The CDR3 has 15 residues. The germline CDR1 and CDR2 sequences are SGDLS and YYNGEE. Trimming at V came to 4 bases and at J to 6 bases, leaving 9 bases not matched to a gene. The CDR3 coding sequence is TGTGCCAGCAGCATACCGACAGGGGGTGGGGATACGCAGTATTTT. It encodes CASSIPTGGGDTQYF. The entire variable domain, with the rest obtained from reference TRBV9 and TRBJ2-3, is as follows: DSGVTQTPKHLITATGQRVTLRCSPRSGDLSVYWYQQSLDQGLQFLIQYYNGEERAKGNILERFSAQQFPDLHSELNLSSLELGDSALYFCASSIPTGGGDTQYFGPGTRLTVL.

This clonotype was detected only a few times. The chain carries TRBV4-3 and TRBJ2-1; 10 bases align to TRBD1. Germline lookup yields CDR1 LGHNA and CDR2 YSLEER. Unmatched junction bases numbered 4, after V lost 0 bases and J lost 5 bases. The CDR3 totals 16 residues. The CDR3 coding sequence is TGCGCCAGCAGCCAAGATCCCGGGACAGGGGACAATGAGCAGTTCTTC. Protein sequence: CASSQDPGTGDNEQFF.

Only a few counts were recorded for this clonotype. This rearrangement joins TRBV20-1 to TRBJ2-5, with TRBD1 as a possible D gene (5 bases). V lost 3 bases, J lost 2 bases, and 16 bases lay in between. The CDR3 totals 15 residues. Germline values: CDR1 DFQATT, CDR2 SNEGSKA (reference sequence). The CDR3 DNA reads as TGCAGTGCTAGTCAGTTAGGACACCTACAAGAGACCCAGTACTTC. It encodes CSASQLGHLQETQYF.

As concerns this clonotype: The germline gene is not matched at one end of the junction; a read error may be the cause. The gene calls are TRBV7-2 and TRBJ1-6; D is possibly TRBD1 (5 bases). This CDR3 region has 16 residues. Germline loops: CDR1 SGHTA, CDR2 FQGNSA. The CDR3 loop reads CASSLASGVDNSLLHF. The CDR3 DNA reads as TGTGCCAGCAGCTTAGCCTCGGGGGTAGATAATTCACTCCTCCACTTT.

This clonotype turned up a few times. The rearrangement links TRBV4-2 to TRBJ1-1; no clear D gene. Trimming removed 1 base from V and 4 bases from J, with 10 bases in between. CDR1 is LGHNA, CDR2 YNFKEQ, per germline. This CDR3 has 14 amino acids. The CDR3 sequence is CASSQGVLGTEAFF. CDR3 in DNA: TGTGCCAGCAGCCAAGGGGTTTTAGGCACTGAAGCTTTCTTT.

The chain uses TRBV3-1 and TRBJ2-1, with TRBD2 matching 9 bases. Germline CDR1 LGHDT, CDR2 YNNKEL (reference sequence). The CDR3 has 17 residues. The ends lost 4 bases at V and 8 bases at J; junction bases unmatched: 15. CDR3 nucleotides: TGTGCCAGCAGCCTTCGACTAGCGGACACTAGCATCCATGAGCAGTTCTTC. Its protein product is CASSLRLADTSIHEQFF.

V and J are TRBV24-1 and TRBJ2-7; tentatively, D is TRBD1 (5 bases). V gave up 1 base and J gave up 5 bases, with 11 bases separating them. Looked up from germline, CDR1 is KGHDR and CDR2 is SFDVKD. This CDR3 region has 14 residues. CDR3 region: CATSDFRRAHEQYF. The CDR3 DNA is TGTGCCACCAGTGATTTTCGCAGGGCTCACGAGCAGTACTTC.

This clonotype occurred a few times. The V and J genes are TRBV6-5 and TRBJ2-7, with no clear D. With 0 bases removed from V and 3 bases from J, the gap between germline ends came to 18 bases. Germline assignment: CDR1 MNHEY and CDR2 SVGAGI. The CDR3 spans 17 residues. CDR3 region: CASSYSMARQALYEQYF. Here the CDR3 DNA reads TGTGCCAGCAGTTACTCAATGGCCCGGCAGGCCCTCTACGAGCAGTACTTC.

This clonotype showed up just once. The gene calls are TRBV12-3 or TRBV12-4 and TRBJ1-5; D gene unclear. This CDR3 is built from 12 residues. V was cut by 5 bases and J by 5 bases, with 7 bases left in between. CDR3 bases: TGTGCCAGCAGTGCCCAGGATCAGCCCCAGCATTTT. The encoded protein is CASSAQDQPQHF.

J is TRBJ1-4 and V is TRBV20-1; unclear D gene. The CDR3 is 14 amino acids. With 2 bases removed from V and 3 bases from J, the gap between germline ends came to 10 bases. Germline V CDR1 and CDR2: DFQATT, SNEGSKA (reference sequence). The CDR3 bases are TGCAGTGCTAGATCCCACATATCTAATGAAAAACTGTTTTTT. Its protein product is CSARSHISNEKLFF.

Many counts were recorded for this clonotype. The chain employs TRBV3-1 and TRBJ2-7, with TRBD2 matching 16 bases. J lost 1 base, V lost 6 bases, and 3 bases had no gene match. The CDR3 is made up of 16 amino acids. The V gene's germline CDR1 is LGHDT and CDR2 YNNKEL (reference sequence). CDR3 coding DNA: TGTGCCAGCAGAGGGACTAGCGGGAGGGCTTCCTACGAGCAGTACTTC. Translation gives CASRGTSGRASYEQYF.

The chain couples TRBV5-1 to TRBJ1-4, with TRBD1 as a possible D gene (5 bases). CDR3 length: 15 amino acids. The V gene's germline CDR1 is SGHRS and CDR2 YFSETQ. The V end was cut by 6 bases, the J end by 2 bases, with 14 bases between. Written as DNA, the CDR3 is TGCGCCAGCACCCGTCAGGGAACCACTAATGAAAAACTGTTTTTT. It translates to CASTRQGTTNEKLFF.

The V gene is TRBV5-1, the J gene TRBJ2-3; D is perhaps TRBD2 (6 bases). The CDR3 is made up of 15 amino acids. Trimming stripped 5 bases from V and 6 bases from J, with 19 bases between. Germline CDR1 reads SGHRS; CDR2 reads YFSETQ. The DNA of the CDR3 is TGCGCCAGCAGTTCAGTAGCAGGAGGGGAGGATACGCAGTATTTT. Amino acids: CASSSVAGGEDTQYF.

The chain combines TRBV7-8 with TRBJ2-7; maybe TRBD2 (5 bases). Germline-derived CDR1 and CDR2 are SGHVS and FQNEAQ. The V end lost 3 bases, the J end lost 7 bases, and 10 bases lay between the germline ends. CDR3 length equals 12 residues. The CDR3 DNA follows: TGTGCCAGCAGCTTCGTACGGAGGGAGCAGTACTTC. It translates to CASSFVRREQYF.

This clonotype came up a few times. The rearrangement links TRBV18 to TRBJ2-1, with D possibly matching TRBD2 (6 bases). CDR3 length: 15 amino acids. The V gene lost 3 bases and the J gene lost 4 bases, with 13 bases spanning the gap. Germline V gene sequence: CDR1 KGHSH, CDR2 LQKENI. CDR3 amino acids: CASSPHRDLYNEQFF. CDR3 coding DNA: TGTGCCAGCTCACCGCACCGGGACTTGTACAATGAGCAGTTCTTC.

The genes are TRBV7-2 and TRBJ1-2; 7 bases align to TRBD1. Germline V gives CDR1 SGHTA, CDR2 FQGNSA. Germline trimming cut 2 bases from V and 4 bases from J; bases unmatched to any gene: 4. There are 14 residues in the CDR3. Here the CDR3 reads CASSLRGQGYGYTF. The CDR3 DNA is TGTGCCAGCAGCTTAAGGGGGCAGGGCTATGGCTACACCTTC.

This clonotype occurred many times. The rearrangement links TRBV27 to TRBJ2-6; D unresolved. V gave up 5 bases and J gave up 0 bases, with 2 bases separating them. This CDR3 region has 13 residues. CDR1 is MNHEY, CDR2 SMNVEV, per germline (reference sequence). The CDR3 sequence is CASSNSGANVLTF. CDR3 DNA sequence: TGTGCCAGCAGTAACTCTGGGGCCAACGTCCTGACTTTC.

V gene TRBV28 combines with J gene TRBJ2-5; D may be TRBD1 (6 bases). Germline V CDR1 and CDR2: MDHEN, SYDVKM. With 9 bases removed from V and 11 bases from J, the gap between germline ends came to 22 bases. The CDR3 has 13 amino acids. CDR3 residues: CARTTGRNCGQYF. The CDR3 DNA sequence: TGTGCCAGAACTACAGGGAGAAATTGCGGGCAGTACTTC.

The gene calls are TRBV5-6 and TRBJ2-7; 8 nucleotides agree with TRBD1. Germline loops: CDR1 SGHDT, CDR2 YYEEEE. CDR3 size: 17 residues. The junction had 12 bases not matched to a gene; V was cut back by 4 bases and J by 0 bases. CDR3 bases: TGTGCCAGCAGCCCAACCTGGACAGGGCGACTCTCCTACGAGCAGTACTTC. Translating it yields CASSPTWTGRLSYEQYF. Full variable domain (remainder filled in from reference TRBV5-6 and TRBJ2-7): DAGVTQSPTHLIKTRGQQVTLRCSPKSGHDTVSWYQQALGQGPQFIFQYYEEEERQRGNFPDRFSGHQFPNYSSELNVNALLLGDSALYLCASSPTWTGRLSYEQYFGPGTRLTVT.

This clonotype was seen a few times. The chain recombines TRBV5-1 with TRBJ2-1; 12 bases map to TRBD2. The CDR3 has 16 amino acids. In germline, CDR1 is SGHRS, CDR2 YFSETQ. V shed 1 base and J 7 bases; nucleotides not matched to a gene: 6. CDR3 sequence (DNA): TGCGCCAGCAGCTTGCCTCGACTAGCGGGAGCAAATGAGCAGTTCTTC. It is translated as CASSLPRLAGANEQFF.

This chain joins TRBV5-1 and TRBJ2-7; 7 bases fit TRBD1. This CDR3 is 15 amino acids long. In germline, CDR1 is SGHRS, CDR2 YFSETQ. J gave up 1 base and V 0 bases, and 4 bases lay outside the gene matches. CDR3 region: CASSLVPGQSYEQYF. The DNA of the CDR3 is TGCGCCAGCAGCTTGGTTCCGGGACAGTCCTACGAGCAGTACTTC.

The CDR3 spells CATSRGEDEQYF. CDR3 DNA sequence: TGTGCCACCAGCAGAGGGGAGGACGAGCAGTACTTC. The rearrangement uses TRBV15 and TRBJ2-5; the D gene is possibly TRBD2 (6 bases). The DNA matches TRBJ2-7 better at its end, which makes the J call doubtful. The germline gives CDR1 LNHNV, CDR2 YYDKDF (reference sequence). CDR3 length: 12 amino acids.

CDR3 nucleotides: TGTGCCAGCAGCTTTTCTAGCGGGAGTTTCAGCGAGCAGTACTTC. Translating it yields CASSFSSGSFSEQYF. This chain links TRBV7-2 with TRBJ2-5; 10 bases agree with TRBD2. Gene TRBJ2-7 matches the end of the DNA better, so the J call may be wrong. This CDR3 contains 15 residues. Germline V lookup: CDR1 SGHTA, CDR2 FQGNSA.

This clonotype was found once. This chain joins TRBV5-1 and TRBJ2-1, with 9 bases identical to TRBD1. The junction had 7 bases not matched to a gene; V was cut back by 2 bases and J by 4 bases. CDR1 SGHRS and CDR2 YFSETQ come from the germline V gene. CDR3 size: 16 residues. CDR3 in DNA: TGCGCCAGCAGCTTTCTCGGGACAGGGCTATACAATGAGCAGTTCTTC. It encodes CASSFLGTGLYNEQFF.

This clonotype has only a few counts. This chain's CDR3 is CASSRGVRYEQYF. The CDR3 DNA reads as TGTGCCAGCAGCAGAGGTGTCCGCTACGAGCAGTACTTC. This chain uses TRBV9 with TRBJ2-7; D remains unclear. The CDR3 is 13 amino acids. The germline V gene has CDR1 SGDLS and CDR2 YYNGEE. Trimming pared 4 bases from V and 3 bases from J, leaving 11 bases between.

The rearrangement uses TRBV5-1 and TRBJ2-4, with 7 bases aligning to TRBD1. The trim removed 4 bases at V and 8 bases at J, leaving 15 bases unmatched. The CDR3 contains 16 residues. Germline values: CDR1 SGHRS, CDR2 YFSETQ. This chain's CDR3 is CASSRGLQGKEDIQYF. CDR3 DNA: TGCGCCAGCAGCCGGGGCTTACAGGGGAAGGAGGACATTCAGTACTTC.

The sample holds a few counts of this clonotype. The DNA for the CDR3 is TGTGCCAGCAGCCCGGGACAGCACTTTCTAGGCTACACCTTC. Protein sequence: CASSPGQHFLGYTF. V is TRBV7-9 and J is TRBJ1-2, with 7 bases aligning to TRBD1. CDR1 is SEHNR, CDR2 FQNEAQ, per germline (reference sequence). This CDR3 has 14 amino acids. V shed 5 bases, J shed 8 bases, and the junction held 11 bases outside the gene matches.

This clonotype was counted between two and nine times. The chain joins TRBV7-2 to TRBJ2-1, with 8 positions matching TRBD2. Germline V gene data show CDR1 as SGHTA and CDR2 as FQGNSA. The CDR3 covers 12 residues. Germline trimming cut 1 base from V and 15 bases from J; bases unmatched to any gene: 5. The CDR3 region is CASSLEAAGGFF. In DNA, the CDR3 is TGTGCCAGCAGCTTAGAGGCGGCGGGAGGGTTCTTC.